The 7 T cell receptor beta chains presented below share a single source sample, sequenced in a study of early T cells in non-severe SARS-CoV-2 infection. In TCRdb, the 5' RACE reads were re-called with MiXCR into one record per CDR3 protein. The table shows under 20,000 distinct CDR3 sequences, with 4.5% to 6% occurring only once. Source: whole blood, taken at baseline. These TCRs come from an adult who was a healthcare worker with PCR-confirmed SARS-CoV-2 infection or an uninfected control (not recorded which).

This clonotype was observed many times. This chain uses TRBV7-8 with TRBJ2-7; D perhaps matches TRBD2 (5 bases). This CDR3 has 13 residues. Germline V gene sequence: CDR1 SGHVS, CDR2 FQNEAQ. Deletions cut 4 bases from V and 6 bases from J, with 13 bases between. The CDR3: CASSSTGSGEQYF. CDR3 DNA: TGTGCCAGCAGCTCTACGGGGTCGGGCGAGCAGTACTTC.

This clonotype was detected a few times. V is TRBV7-6 and J is TRBJ2-1, with 12 positions matching TRBD2. CDR1 is SGHVS, CDR2 FNYEAQ, per germline. J was trimmed by 9 bases and V by 1 base; bases with no gene match: 7. The CDR3 sequence is 16 residues long. Here the CDR3 DNA reads TGTGCCAGCAGCTTAGAACTAGCGGGGGGCCTGTTTGAGCAGTTCTTC. Translating it yields CASSLELAGGLFEQFF.

This clonotype was counted ten times or more. The rearrangement uses TRBV20-1 and TRBJ2-7; D is ambiguous. V was shortened by 0 bases and J by 2 bases, with 11 bases between the two germline ends. This CDR3 contains 14 residues. The V gene's germline CDR1 is DFQATT and CDR2 SNEGSKA (reference sequence). CDR3 coding DNA: TGCAGTGCTAGAGATCCAAGGATTCCCTACGAGCAGTACTTC. It yields the protein CSARDPRIPYEQYF.

The gene calls are TRBV4-1 and TRBJ2-3; D call uncertain. The CDR3 contains 14 residues. V was clipped by 3 bases and J by 2 bases, with 9 bases between them. The germline CDR1 and CDR2 sequences are MGHRA and YSYEKL. Written as DNA, the CDR3 is TGCGCCAGCAGCCAGGATTATAACACAGATACGCAGTATTTT. Amino acid sequence: CASSQDYNTDTQYF.

The chain has TRBV4-1 and TRBJ2-5; D ambiguous. CDR3 length: 14 amino acids. Between the trimmed V and J ends, which lost 4 bases and 0 bases, there was a span of 9 bases. Looked up from germline, CDR1 is MGHRA and CDR2 is YSYEKL. The CDR3 reads CASSLGPDQETQYF. CDR3 coding DNA: TGCGCCAGCAGCCTCGGACCCGACCAAGAGACCCAGTACTTC.

This clonotype has at least ten counts. The chain couples TRBV7-9 to TRBJ2-7; possibly TRBD2 for D (5 bases). CDR1 is SEHNR, CDR2 FQNEAQ, per germline (reference sequence). This CDR3 has 12 amino acids. Trimming cost V 5 bases and J 7 bases, with 12 bases left between them. CDR3 nucleotides: TGTGCCAGCAGCGAGGGCCTTCTTGAGCAGTACTTC. This gives the protein CASSEGLLEQYF.

This clonotype was observed at least ten times. This chain joins TRBV9 and TRBJ2-5; 7 bases map to TRBD1. The CDR3 length is 16 residues. J lost 2 bases, V lost 3 bases, and 10 bases had no gene match. CDR1 is SGDLS, CDR2 YYNGEE, per germline. The CDR3 sequence is CASSGRNRGPQETQYF. CDR3 bases: TGTGCCAGCAGCGGGAGGAACAGGGGACCACAAGAGACCCAGTACTTC.